Listed here are 26 T cell receptor beta chains from one sample, sequenced in a study of radiation and T cells in renal cell carcinoma. Sequenced by immunoSEQ multiplex PCR; TCRdb stores in-frame clones only, minus some. The repertoire holds about 83,000 clones, with 70% to 90% as singletons. Time point meaning: blood 4 weeks post-SBRT, at nephrectomy. Regarding treatment: 15 Gy SBRT to primary tumor, nephrectomy 4 weeks later. This specimen consisted of blood, obtained from a patient whose treatment included radiotherapy and nephrectomy. These TCRs come from a woman in her fifties or sixties with renal cell carcinoma.

This clone was seen repeatedly, ten times or more. The chain uses TRBV7-9 and TRBJ1-1; D gene uncertain. This CDR3 has 15 residues. Germline values: CDR1 SEHNR, CDR2 FQNEAQ (reference sequence). Between the trimmed V and J ends, which lost 4 bases and 7 bases, there was a span of 19 bases. CDR3 protein: CASSSFVGPRFEAFF. The CDR3 nucleotides read TGTGCCAGCAGCTCTTTCGTAGGACCGAGGTTTGAAGCTTTCTTT.

This chain joins TRBV19 and TRBJ1-2; no clear D gene. The CDR3 is 16 residues long. CDR1 is LNHDA, CDR2 SQIVND, per germline (reference sequence). Trimming took off 0 bases at V and 1 base at J, with 12 bases between the two ends. CDR3 DNA: TGTGCCAGTAGTATAGACGCAGGCCTAAATAACTATGGCTACACCTTC. Protein product: CASSIDAGLNNYGYTF. Looking up the rest from reference TRBV19 and TRBJ1-2 gives the full variable domain: DGGITQSPKYLFRKEGQNVTLSCEQNLNHDAMYWYRQDPGQGLRLIYYSQIVNDFQKGDIAEGYSVSREKKESFPLTVTSAQKNPTAFYLCASSIDAGLNNYGYTFGSGTRLTVV.

The chain is built from TRBV19 and TRBJ1-5; no firm D call. The V end lost 7 bases, the J end lost 0 bases, and 13 bases lay between the germline ends. The germline gives CDR1 LNHDA, CDR2 SQIVND (reference sequence). This CDR3 is 15 amino acids long. DNA of the CDR3: TGTGCCAGTACTACCACCCAGAGTAGCAATCAGCCCCAGCATTTT. Protein sequence: CASTTTQSSNQPQHF.

This clone appeared once. The V gene is TRBV5-5, the J gene TRBJ1-2; D remains ambiguous. V lost 2 bases and J 7 bases, leaving 9 bases between the germline ends. The CDR3 length is 12 residues. Germline V gives CDR1 SGHKS, CDR2 YYEKEE (reference sequence). The DNA of the CDR3 is TGTGCCAGCAGCTTCGACCTTGGTGGCTACACCTTC. This gives the protein CASSFDLGGYTF.

V is TRBV9 and J is TRBJ1-1; D is unclear. V shed 7 bases and J shed 2 bases, with 12 bases lying between them. CDR3 length: 13 amino acids. The V gene's germline CDR1 is SGDLS and CDR2 YYNGEE. For the CDR3, the DNA is TGTGCCAGCGGGAGGGAACCCAACACTGAAGCTTTCTTT. Translation gives CASGREPNTEAFF.

The chain joins TRBV6-5 to TRBJ2-7; TRBD1 agrees at 8 bases. CDR3 length: 15 residues. Germline CDR1 and CDR2: MNHEY and SVGAGI. V shed 6 bases, J shed 2 bases, and the junction held 9 bases outside the gene matches. In DNA form, the CDR3 reads TGTGCCAGCAGCCCTGACAGGGGAATAACCTACGAGCAGTACTTC. Translation: CASSPDRGITYEQYF.

The DNA for the CDR3 is TGCGCCAGCAGTGAAGTACAGGGGCCAGGTGAAAAACTGTTTTTT. Protein product: CASSEVQGPGEKLFF. The V and J genes are TRBV10-1 and TRBJ1-4; 7 bases line up with TRBD1. The ends lost 3 bases at V and 7 bases at J; junction bases unmatched: 8. This CDR3 has 15 amino acids. Germline CDR1 reads WNHNN; CDR2 reads SYGVQD (reference sequence).

V usage is TRBV6-1 and J usage is TRBJ1-1; D not certain. This CDR3 contains 13 residues. V lost 5 bases and J 1 base, leaving 8 bases between the germline ends. The germline V gene encodes CDR1 MNHNS and CDR2 SASEGT. CDR3: CASSSRGNTEAFF. The CDR3 nucleotides read TGTGCCAGCAGTTCCCGCGGGAACACTGAAGCTTTCTTT.

The chain has TRBV6-5 and TRBJ1-2; TRBD1 matches 7 bases. This CDR3 has 11 amino acids. The germline gives CDR1 MNHEY, CDR2 SVGAGI. The V and J ends lost 7 bases and 6 bases, in that order; junction bases with no gene match: 2. The DNA of the CDR3 is TGTGCCAGCAACACAGGGGATGGCTACACCTTC. Its translation: CASNTGDGYTF.

This clone was counted between two and nine times. This sequence joins TRBV6-1 and TRBJ1-1; D is possibly TRBD1 (6 bases). CDR1 and CDR2 (germline): MNHNS, SASEGT. This CDR3 is 12 amino acids long. Trimming removed 8 bases at V and 7 bases at J, with 14 bases between. The CDR3 protein is CASGQGNIEAFF. For the CDR3, the DNA is TGTGCCAGCGGGCAGGGGAATATTGAAGCTTTCTTT.

V usage is TRBV5-1 and J usage is TRBJ2-5; 9 bases are a match to TRBD2. V lost 0 bases, J lost 0 bases, and 9 bases stayed unmatched. Per germline, CDR1 SGHRS and CDR2 YFSETQ. The CDR3 has 18 amino acids. In nucleotides, the CDR3 is TGCGCCAGCAGCTTGGGCGGCGGCGGGAGGGGTTACCAAGAGACCCAGTACTTC. Translated: CASSLGGGGRGYQETQYF.

This chain joins TRBV2 and TRBJ1-1; the D is unclear. CDR3 length: 12 residues. With 9 bases removed from V and 3 bases from J, the gap between germline ends came to 11 bases. CDR1 is SNHLY and CDR2 is FYNNEI in the germline V gene. DNA of the CDR3: TGTGCCAGTTTAGACACATACACTGAAGCTTTCTTT. Translation: CASLDTYTEAFF.

The genes are TRBV2 and TRBJ1-1; tentatively, D is TRBD1 (6 bases). The CDR3 has 13 amino acids. Germline V lookup: CDR1 SNHLY, CDR2 FYNNEI. The V end was cut by 7 bases, the J end by 0 bases, with 9 bases between. The chain's CDR3 is CASKDRMNTEAFF. The DNA for the CDR3 is TGTGCCAGCAAAGACAGGATGAACACTGAAGCTTTCTTT.

The chain links TRBV4-3 to TRBJ1-4; 7 bases line up with TRBD1. V dropped 3 bases and J dropped 5; count of bases not matched to a gene: 9. This CDR3 comprises 16 residues. CDR1 and CDR2 from the germline V gene are LGHNA and YSLEER. The CDR3 loop is CASSQNTGVGNEKLFF. The CDR3 region has the DNA TGCGCCAGCAGCCAGAATACAGGGGTGGGCAATGAAAAACTGTTTTTT.

This clone has a single count. The gene calls are TRBV5-4 and TRBJ2-7; 11 bases are shared with TRBD2. In germline, CDR1 is SGHNT, CDR2 YYREEE (reference sequence). This CDR3 spans 15 amino acids. The J segment lost 3 bases and the V segment lost 4 bases, leaving 6 bases of the junction unmatched. CDR3 protein: CASSLGLAGSYEQYF. The CDR3 DNA reads TGTGCCAGCAGCCTTGGACTAGCGGGTAGCTACGAGCAGTACTTC.

The rearrangement uses TRBV5-4 and TRBJ1-5; D is unclear. The V end lost 4 bases, the J end lost 6 bases, and 11 bases lay between the germline ends. Germline V CDR1 and CDR2: SGHNT, YYREEE (reference sequence). The CDR3 has 13 amino acids. The CDR3 region has the DNA TGTGCCAGCAGCGCCCAGCCGGGTCAGCCCCAGCATTTT. Translated: CASSAQPGQPQHF.

The V and J genes are TRBV28 and TRBJ2-1; the D call may be TRBD1 or TRBD2 (6 bases each). The CDR3 has 15 amino acids. V was shortened by 5 bases and J by 13 bases, with 24 bases between the two germline ends. Germline values: CDR1 MDHEN, CDR2 SYDVKM. The CDR3 is CASSPGQTFSGGQFF. The CDR3 DNA is TGTGCCAGCAGTCCGGGACAAACGTTTAGCGGTGGTCAGTTCTTC. The full variable domain, in which reference TRBV28 and TRBJ2-1 provide the parts outside the CDR3, is DVKVTQSSRYLVKRTGEKVFLECVQDMDHENMFWYRQDPGLGLRLIYFSYDVKMKEKGDIPEGYSVSREKKERFSLILESASTNQTSMYLCASSPGQTFSGGQFFGPGTRLTVL.

The V and J genes are TRBV2 and TRBJ2-5; D is perhaps TRBD2 (6 bases). The CDR3 is 13 amino acids. V lost 5 bases, J lost 5 bases, and 12 bases lay in between. The germline gives CDR1 SNHLY, CDR2 FYNNEI. The CDR3, as DNA: TGTGCCAGCAGTTACTCGGGAGACGAGACCCAGTACTTC. It encodes CASSYSGDETQYF.

V usage is TRBV5-1 and J usage is TRBJ2-1; 10 bases agree with TRBD1. Germline CDR1 is SGHRS and CDR2 is YFSETQ. V dropped 0 bases and J dropped 6; count of bases not matched to a gene: 3. CDR3 length: 15 residues. The CDR3 nucleotides are TGCGCCAGCAGCTTGGGTGGGACAGGGGCCAATGAGCAGTTCTTC. This gives the protein CASSLGGTGANEQFF.

This chain uses TRBV5-4 with TRBJ2-5; TRBD2 matches 11 bases. Germline values: CDR1 SGHNT, CDR2 YYREEE (reference sequence). The CDR3 totals 15 residues. The V and J ends lost 4 bases and 1 base, in that order; junction bases with no gene match: 3. The CDR3 DNA is TGTGCCAGCAGCCTGGGACTAGCGGCCCAAGAGACCCAGTACTTC. Residues: CASSLGLAAQETQYF.

The rearrangement joins TRBV6-5 to TRBJ1-1; no reliable D call. CDR1 and CDR2 (germline): MNHEY, SVGAGI. Trimming left V 7 bases short and J 1 base short, with 4 bases between. The CDR3 is 11 amino acids. CDR3 in DNA: TGTGCCAGCACCAGGAACACTGAAGCTTTCTTT. Translation: CASTRNTEAFF.

This clone was picked up a small number of times. The chain joins TRBV7-9 to TRBJ2-7, with 12 bases fitting TRBD1. This CDR3 is built from 15 residues. CDR1 and CDR2 (germline): SEHNR, FQNEAQ (reference sequence). Trimming cost V 5 bases and J 7 bases; bases outside gene matches: 9. The CDR3 loop reads CASSPAGQGAREQYF. The CDR3 DNA follows: TGTGCCAGCAGCCCCGCGGGACAGGGGGCGCGGGAGCAGTACTTC.

By share, this clone counts as large. The chain has TRBV18 and TRBJ2-7; D is ambiguous. The CDR3 loop spans 13 amino acids. The germline V and J ends were trimmed by 3 bases and 0 bases, with 6 bases remaining between them. Germline assignment: CDR1 KGHSH and CDR2 LQKENI. Here the CDR3 DNA reads TGTGCCAGCTCACCTGTTGGCTCCTACGAGCAGTACTTC. Residues: CASSPVGSYEQYF.

V usage is TRBV4-3 and J usage is TRBJ2-1; 14 bases map to TRBD2. The trim removed 5 bases at V and 9 bases at J, leaving 3 bases unmatched. Germline lookup yields CDR1 LGHNA and CDR2 YSLEER. This CDR3 comprises 14 residues. This CDR3 reads CASSGTSGRGEQFF. In nucleotides, the CDR3 is TGCGCCAGCAGCGGGACTAGCGGGAGAGGTGAGCAGTTCTTC.

The gene calls are TRBV28 and TRBJ1-2; D is unresolved. This CDR3 comprises 13 residues. The ends were cut back, 2 bases at V and 3 bases at J, with 7 bases in the middle. Germline CDR1 and CDR2: MDHEN and SYDVKM. In nucleotides, the CDR3 is TGTGCCAGCAGTTTACGTCCCGACTATGGCTACACCTTC. Protein product: CASSLRPDYGYTF.

This clone was seen once. The chain uses TRBV6-1 and TRBJ1-3, with no clear D. Germline values: CDR1 MNHNS, CDR2 SASEGT. CDR3 size: 14 residues. With 6 bases removed from V and 4 bases from J, the gap between germline ends came to 13 bases. The CDR3 reads CASRDLIPGNTIYF. The CDR3 DNA sequence: TGTGCCAGCAGGGACCTTATCCCCGGAAACACCATATATTTT.